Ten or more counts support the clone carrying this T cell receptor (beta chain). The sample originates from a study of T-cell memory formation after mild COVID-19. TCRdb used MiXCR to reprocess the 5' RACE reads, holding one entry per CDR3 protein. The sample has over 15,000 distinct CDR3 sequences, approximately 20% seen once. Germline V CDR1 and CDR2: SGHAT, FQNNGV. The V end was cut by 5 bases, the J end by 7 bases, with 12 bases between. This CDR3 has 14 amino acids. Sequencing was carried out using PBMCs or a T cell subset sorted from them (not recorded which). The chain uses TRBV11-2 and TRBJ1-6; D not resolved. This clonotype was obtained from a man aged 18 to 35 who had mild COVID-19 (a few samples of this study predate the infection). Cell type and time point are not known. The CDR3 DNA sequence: TGTGCCAGCAGCCGCTATGGTAGAAATTCACCCCTCCACTTT. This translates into CASSRYGRNSPLHF.